This TCR beta chain was observed in a study of blood T cell repertoires in COVID-19. Overall study: Nucleic acid was either cDNA or gDNA, and it came from T cells, B-cell-depleted T cells, or PBMCs.

In the authors' workflow: By means of reference gene primer amplification, nucleated cell counts were estimated. The assay was immunoSEQ multiplex PCR, and TCRdb's table has in-frame clones only and misses some. D and trimming come from the DNA, and the V and J calls and clone size come from that table. The table includes approximately 110,000 clones, approximately 80% detected once. Trimming took 2 bases from V and 2 from J, leaving 7 bases between them. The CDR3 sequence is 14 residues long. Germline V lookup: CDR1 MNHEY, CDR2 SVGEGT. This clone was counted a few times. The chain couples TRBV6-2 or TRBV6-3 to TRBJ1-3; D gene unclear. This TCR was sampled from a woman aged 50 to 65 with acute or convalescent COVID-19. The specimen was peripheral blood. CDR3 sequence: CASSYDTAGNTIYF. CDR3 coding DNA: TGTGCCAGCAGTTACGATACGGCTGGAAACACCATATATTTT.